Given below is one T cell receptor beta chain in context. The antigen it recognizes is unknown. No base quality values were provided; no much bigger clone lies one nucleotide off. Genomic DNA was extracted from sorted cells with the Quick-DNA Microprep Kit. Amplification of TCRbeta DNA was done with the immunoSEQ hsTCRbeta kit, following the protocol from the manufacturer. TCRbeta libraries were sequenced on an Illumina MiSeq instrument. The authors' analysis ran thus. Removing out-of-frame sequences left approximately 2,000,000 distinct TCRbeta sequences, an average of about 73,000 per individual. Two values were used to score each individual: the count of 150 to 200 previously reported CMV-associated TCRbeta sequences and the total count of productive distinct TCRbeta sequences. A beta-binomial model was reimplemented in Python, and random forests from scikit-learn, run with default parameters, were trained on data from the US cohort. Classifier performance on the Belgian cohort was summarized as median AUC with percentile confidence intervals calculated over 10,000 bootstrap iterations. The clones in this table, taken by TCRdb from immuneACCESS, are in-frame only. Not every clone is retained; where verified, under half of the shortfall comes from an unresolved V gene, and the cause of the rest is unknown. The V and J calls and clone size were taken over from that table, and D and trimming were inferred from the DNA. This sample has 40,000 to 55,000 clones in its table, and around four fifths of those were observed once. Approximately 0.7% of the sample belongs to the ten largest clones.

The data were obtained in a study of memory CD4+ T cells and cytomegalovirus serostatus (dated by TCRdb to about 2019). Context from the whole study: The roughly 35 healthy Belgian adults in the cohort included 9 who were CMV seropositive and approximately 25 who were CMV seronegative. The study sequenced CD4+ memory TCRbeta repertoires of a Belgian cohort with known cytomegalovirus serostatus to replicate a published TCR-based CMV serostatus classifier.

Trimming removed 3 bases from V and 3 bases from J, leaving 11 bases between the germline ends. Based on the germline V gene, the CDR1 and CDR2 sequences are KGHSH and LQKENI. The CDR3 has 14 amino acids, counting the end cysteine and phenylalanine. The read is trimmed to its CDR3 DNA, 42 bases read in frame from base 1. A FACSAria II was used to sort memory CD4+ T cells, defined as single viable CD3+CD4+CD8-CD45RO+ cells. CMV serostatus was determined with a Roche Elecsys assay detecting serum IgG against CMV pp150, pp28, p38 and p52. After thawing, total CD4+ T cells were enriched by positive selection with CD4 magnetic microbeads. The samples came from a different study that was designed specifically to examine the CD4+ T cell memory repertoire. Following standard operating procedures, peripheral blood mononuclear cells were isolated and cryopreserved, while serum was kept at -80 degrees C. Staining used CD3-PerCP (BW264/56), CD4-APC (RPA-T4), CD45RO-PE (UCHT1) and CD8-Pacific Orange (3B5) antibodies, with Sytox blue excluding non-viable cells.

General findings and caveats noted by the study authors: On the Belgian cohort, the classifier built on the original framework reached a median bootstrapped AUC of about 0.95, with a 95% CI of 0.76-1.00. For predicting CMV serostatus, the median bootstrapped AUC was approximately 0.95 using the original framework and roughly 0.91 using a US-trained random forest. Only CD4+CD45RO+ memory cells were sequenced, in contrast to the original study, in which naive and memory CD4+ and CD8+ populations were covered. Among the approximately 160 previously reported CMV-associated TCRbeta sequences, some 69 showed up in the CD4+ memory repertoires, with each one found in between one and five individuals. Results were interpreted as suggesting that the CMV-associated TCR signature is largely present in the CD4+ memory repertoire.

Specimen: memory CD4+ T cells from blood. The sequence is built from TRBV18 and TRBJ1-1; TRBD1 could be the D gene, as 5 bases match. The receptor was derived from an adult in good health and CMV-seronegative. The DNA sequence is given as TGTGCCAGCTCACCCGGGGGAGGGCACACTGAAGCTTTCTTT. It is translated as CASSPGGGHTEAFF.